This TCR beta chain is from a study of T cells in localized non-small cell lung cancer. CDR3 length equals 14 residues. J was trimmed by 6 bases and V by 3 bases; bases with no gene match: 8. Germline V gene sequence: CDR1 MNHEY, CDR2 SMNVEV (reference sequence). General study findings and limits: Among the top 100 tumor clones, a median about 57 appeared in adjacent lung. Uninvolved adjacent lung showed the highest T cell clonality, exceeding tumor. Sequencing covered just one tumor region, so heterogeneity cannot be ruled out. Higher blood T cell density tracked longer overall survival.

The data were produced by immunoSEQ multiplex PCR, yet TCRdb's version contains in-frame clones alone and is incomplete. The sample lists around 83,000 clones; about three quarters were seen once. With respect to this clone: Its antigen is not identified.

This sequence was found in a man aged 40 to 75 with stage II squamous cell lung carcinoma. V and J are TRBV27 and TRBJ2-7; 7 positions match TRBD2. The specimen comprised PBMCs, sampled before any cancer treatment. The CDR3: CASSFGGGKLEQYF. DNA of the CDR3: TGTGCCAGCAGTTTCGGGGGAGGGAAGCTCGAGCAGTACTTC.